This T cell receptor beta chain was captured by sequencing in a study of T cell changes during pregnancy in multiple sclerosis. Using immunoSEQ multiplex PCR, the repertoire was profiled, and TCRdb retains in-frame clones only, with some absent. The repertoire holds roughly 60,000 clones, about 90% seen once, with about 2% in the top ten. Trimming cost V 2 bases and J 9 bases; bases outside gene matches: 13. The CDR3 runs to 15 residues. Germline V lookup: CDR1 GTSNPN, CDR2 SVGIG (reference sequence). This clonotype was sampled from a female donor in good health, enrolled as a control in a pregnancy study. This rearrangement joins TRBV30 to TRBJ1-5, with TRBD1 matching 7 bases. Sample: peripheral blood, taken in the second trimester of pregnancy. CDR3 loop: CAWSTGTANLRPQHF. The CDR3, as DNA: TGTGCCTGGAGTACCGGGACAGCGAACTTGCGGCCCCAGCATTTT.